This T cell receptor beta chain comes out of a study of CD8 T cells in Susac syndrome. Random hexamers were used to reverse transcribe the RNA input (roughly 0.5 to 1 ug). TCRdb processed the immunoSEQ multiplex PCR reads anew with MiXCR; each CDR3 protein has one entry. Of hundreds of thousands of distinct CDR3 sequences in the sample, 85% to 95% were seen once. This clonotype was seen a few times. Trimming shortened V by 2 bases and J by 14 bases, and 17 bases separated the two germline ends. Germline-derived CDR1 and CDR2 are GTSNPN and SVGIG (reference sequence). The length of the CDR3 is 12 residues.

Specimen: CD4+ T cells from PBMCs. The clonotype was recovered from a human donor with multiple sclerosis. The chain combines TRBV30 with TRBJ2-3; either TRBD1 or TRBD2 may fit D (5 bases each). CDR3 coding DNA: TGTGCCTGGAGTCGCCGGGGCGCCCCGCGGTATTTT. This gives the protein CAWSRRGAPRYF. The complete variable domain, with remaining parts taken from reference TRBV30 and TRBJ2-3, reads SQTIHQWPATLVQPVGSPLSLECTVEGTSNPNLYWYRQAAGRGLQLLFYSVGIGQISSEVPQNLSASRPQDRQFILSSKKLLLSDSGFYLCAWSRRGAPRYFGPGTRLTVL.